The 11 T cell receptor beta chains in this list originate from one sample, sequenced in a study of cytomegalovirus exposure and HLA in healthy donors. The PCR made use of 60 Vbeta and 13 Jbeta primers. Assay used: immunoSEQ multiplex PCR; TCRdb lists only in-frame clones, some missing. The sample contains some 87,000 clones, more than 55% of which appear only once. Sequencing was carried out using PBMCs. The receptor set was obtained from a woman in her thirties in good health and CMV-seropositive.

In nucleotides, the CDR3 is TGCGCCAGCAGCTTGGAACAGGGAAGGGGGTATGGCTACACCTTC. Residues: CASSLEQGRGYGYTF. The chain links TRBV5-1 to TRBJ1-2; maybe TRBD1 (6 bases). Trimming stripped 0 bases from V and 5 bases from J, with 14 bases between. This CDR3 is 15 amino acids long. The germline gives CDR1 SGHRS, CDR2 YFSETQ.

Comments on this clone: The germline gene is not matched at one end of the junction; a read error may be the cause. The chain joins TRBV7-9 to TRBJ2-7; 7 bases align to TRBD2. Germline assignment: CDR1 SEHNR and CDR2 FQNEAQ (reference sequence). CDR3 length: 16 residues. Here the CDR3 reads CSSTPPGGGLSYEQYF. The CDR3 DNA reads as TGTTCCAGCACCCCCCCGGGAGGAGGGCTGTCCTACGAGCAGTACTTC.

The chain joins TRBV28 to TRBJ1-6; D remains ambiguous. The germline V gene has CDR1 MDHEN and CDR2 SYDVKM. V was pared by 8 bases and J by 9 bases, with 14 bases between. This CDR3 is built from 13 residues. CDR3 sequence (DNA): TGTGCCAGCCTAAGGATCGGGATTTCACCCCTCCACTTT. This sequence encodes CASLRIGISPLHF.

This clone was seen only a few times. J is TRBJ2-5 and V is TRBV19; TRBD1 aligns across 7 bases. The CDR3 runs to 13 residues. The J segment lost 5 bases and the V segment lost 6 bases, leaving 6 bases of the junction unmatched. Germline values: CDR1 LNHDA, CDR2 SQIVND (reference sequence). The CDR3 protein is CASSQQGLETQYF. DNA of the CDR3: TGTGCCAGTAGCCAACAGGGGTTGGAGACCCAGTACTTC.

This chain links TRBV7-2 with TRBJ1-2; D might be TRBD1 (5 bases). The V end lost 6 bases, the J end lost 0 bases, and 8 bases lay between the germline ends. The CDR3 sequence is 13 residues long. In germline, CDR1 is SGHTA, CDR2 FQGNSA. This chain's CDR3 is CASRQTANYGYTF. CDR3 in DNA: TGTGCCAGCAGGCAGACAGCTAACTATGGCTACACCTTC.

The J gene is TRBJ1-6, the V gene TRBV5-1; D is undetermined. The CDR3 loop spans 14 amino acids. Germline CDR1 SGHRS, CDR2 YFSETQ. V shed 2 bases and J shed 9 bases, with 12 bases lying between them. The CDR3 loop reads CASSLERFPSPLHF. CDR3 coding DNA: TGCGCCAGCAGCTTAGAGAGGTTCCCTTCACCCCTCCACTTT. The full variable domain, rest sourced from reference TRBV5-1 and TRBJ1-6, is KAGVTQTPRYLIKTRGQQVTLSCSPISGHRSVSWYQQTPGQGLQFLFEYFSETQRNKGNFPGRFSGRQFSNSRSEMNVSTLELGDSALYLCASSLERFPSPLHFGNGTRLTVT.

V and J are TRBV6-5 and TRBJ2-7; TRBD2 agrees at 8 bases. CDR3 length: 14 residues. J lost 6 bases, V lost 3 bases, and 7 bases had no gene match. Germline V lookup: CDR1 MNHEY, CDR2 SVGAGI. CDR3 DNA sequence: TGTGCCAGCAGTTATTCGGGACTAGTGGGCGAGCAGTACTTC. It translates to CASSYSGLVGEQYF.

The chain uses TRBV25-1 and TRBJ2-1; D possibly corresponds to TRBD1 (6 bases). Germline CDR1 reads MGHDK; CDR2 reads SYGVNS. CDR3 length equals 17 residues. V dropped 5 bases and J dropped 4 bases, with 21 bases sitting between them. As DNA, the CDR3 is TGTGCCAGCAGTCCTCAACTCACAGGGAGTATTTACAATGAGCAGTTCTTC. It translates to CASSPQLTGSIYNEQFF.

The V call is TRBV20-1, the J call TRBJ1-2, with D perhaps TRBD1 (5 bases). V gave up 7 bases and J gave up 8 bases, with 11 bases separating them. CDR3 length: 10 amino acids. Germline CDR1 and CDR2: DFQATT and SNEGSKA (reference sequence). Here the CDR3 reads CSGGVGGYTF. The CDR3 DNA reads as TGCAGTGGGGGGGTAGGCGGCTACACCTTC.

This chain uses TRBV7-3 with TRBJ1-1; D is unresolved. This CDR3 comprises 12 residues. Germline CDR1 SGHTA, CDR2 FQGTGA. The ends were cut back, 2 bases at V and 11 bases at J, with 12 bases in the middle. CDR3 amino acids: CASSLRDGGAFF. The CDR3 DNA reads TGTGCCAGCAGCTTACGTGACGGAGGGGCTTTCTTT. The full variable domain, in which reference TRBV7-3 and TRBJ1-1 provide the parts outside the CDR3, is GAGVSQTPSNKVTEKGKYVELRCDPISGHTALYWYRQSLGQGPEFLIYFQGTGAADDSGLPNDRFFAVRPEGSVSTLKIQRTERGDSAVYLCASSLRDGGAFFGQGTRLTVV.

The CDR3 bases are TGTGCCAGAAGCTTGGACAGTTCAGGAAACACCATATATTTT. This encodes CARSLDSSGNTIYF. The chain links TRBV5-3 to TRBJ1-3; no reliable D call. TRBV5-3 qualifies as an ORF whose function is uncertain. The CDR3 totals 14 residues. The V end lost 0 bases, the J end lost 4 bases, and 8 bases lay between the germline ends.